This T cell receptor beta chain was identified in a study of siplizumab effects on memory and regulatory T cells. Study-level findings and limits: Among sequences traceable to unstimulated CD4+ memory cells, alloreactive ones were significantly reduced by siplizumab. The alloresponse seemed to draw substantially on naive T cells, which appeared more diverse than memory cells.

Profiled with immunoSEQ multiplex PCR; TCRdb holds only in-frame clones, not every one. Of about 100,000 clones in the sample, more than 90% are singletons; the top ten hold over 0.12%. In germline, CDR1 is MGHDK, CDR2 SYGVNS. The CDR3 is made up of 13 amino acids. The trim removed 7 bases at V and 8 bases at J, leaving 7 bases unmatched. About this clone itself: The antigen is not known.

This sequence joins TRBV25-1 and TRBJ2-1; the match to TRBD2 covers 8 bases. This receptor was identified in a human donor in good health. The sample taken for sequencing was CD4+ T cells sorted from blood. This CDR3 is CASKRGLGDEQFF. The CDR3 coding sequence is TGTGCCAGCAAGCGGGGGTTAGGGGATGAGCAGTTCTTC.